This T cell receptor (beta chain) was found in a study of blood T cell repertoires in COVID-19. Study-wide background: From T cells, B-cell-depleted T cells, or PBMCs came the material, which was cDNA or gDNA.

This CDR3 is built from 19 residues. V gave up 2 bases and J gave up 0 bases; unmatched junction bases: 12. Germline V CDR1 and CDR2: MNHEY, SVGEGT. This clone was detected a few times. The repertoire was sequenced with immunoSEQ multiplex PCR; TCRdb's copy has only in-frame clones and lacks some. The sample has 15,000 to 25,000 clones, more than 80% seen once. The sample consisted of peripheral blood. This TCR came from a woman aged 45-59 years with active COVID-19. The genes are TRBV6-2 or TRBV6-3 and TRBJ1-5; TRBD1 matches at 8 bases. The CDR3 nucleotides are TGTGCCAGCAGTTACCTAACCGGGACAGGACATTATAGCAATCAGCCCCAGCATTTT. Its protein product is CASSYLTGTGHYSNQPQHF.